The 15 T cell receptor beta chains below were found in one sample sequenced in a study of CD4+ T cells in melanoma (dated by TCRdb to the early 2020s). Libraries were prepared through the immunoSEQ multiplex PCR assay. TCRdb re-hosts the immuneACCESS table, in-frame sequences only. Its copies lack some clones; in the studies checked, an unresolved V gene accounts for under half of them, and the cause for the rest is not known. In all, the sample holds about 5,000 clones, and approximately 60% of those were seen once. The ten top clones hold approximately 22% of the sample. The sample consisted of cells from a culture (not recorded whether cultured in vitro). These receptors were obtained from a human donor with melanoma.

This chain connects TRBV5-5 to TRBJ2-7; D might be TRBD2 (6 bases). The CDR3 extends over 15 amino acids. Germline CDR1 reads SGHKS; CDR2 reads YYEKEE (reference sequence). With 4 bases removed from V and 0 bases from J, the gap between germline ends came to 14 bases. The CDR3 loop is CASSGSTGLSYEQYF. The CDR3 DNA sequence: TGTGCCAGCAGCGGATCTACGGGACTCTCCTACGAGCAGTACTTC. The full variable domain, rest sourced from reference TRBV5-5 and TRBJ2-7, is DAGVTQSPTHLIKTRGQQVTLRCSPISGHKSVSWYQQVLGQGPQFIFQYYEKEERGRGNFPDRFSARQFPNYSSELNVNALLLGDSALYLCASSGSTGLSYEQYFGPGTRLTVT.

The CDR3 loop reads CASKGATEAFF. CDR3 nucleotides: TGTGCCAGCAAAGGAGCCACTGAAGCTTTCTTT. This chain connects TRBV12-3 or TRBV12-4 to TRBJ1-1; no clear D gene. Trimming pared 7 bases from V and 4 bases from J, leaving 7 bases between. The CDR3 loop spans 11 amino acids.

This chain uses TRBV11-3 with TRBJ2-3; no firm D call. Germline V gene lookup returns CDR1 SGHNT and CDR2 YENEEA. V lost 2 bases to trimming and J lost 5 bases, with 5 bases between them. This CDR3 spans 12 amino acids. The DNA for the CDR3 is TGTGCCAGCAGCTTACACGGAGATACGCAGTATTTT. Its translation: CASSLHGDTQYF.

Written as DNA, the CDR3 is TGTGCCAGCAGCTTAGCGGGGGGGCTTGGTGAGCAGTTCTTC. Translating gives CASSLAGGLGEQFF. This chain joins TRBV7-2 and TRBJ2-1, with TRBD2 as a possible D gene (7 bases). The V end was cut by 0 bases, the J end by 9 bases, with 12 bases between. The CDR3 has 14 residues. Germline V gives CDR1 SGHTA, CDR2 FQGNSA.

The rearrangement joins TRBV12-5 to TRBJ2-2; a possible D gene is TRBD1 (6 bases). CDR1 LGHNT and CDR2 FRNRAP come from the germline V gene. The CDR3 has 22 amino acids. The V end lost 0 bases, the J end lost 1 base, and 27 bases lay between the germline ends. The CDR3 sequence is CASGLVHGVQGNWYRNTGELFF. CDR3 nucleotides: TGTGCTAGTGGTTTGGTACACGGCGTCCAGGGGAACTGGTATAGGAACACCGGGGAGCTGTTTTTT.

This clone ranks as medium-sized (0.01 to 0.1%). This chain links TRBV7-9 with TRBJ2-7; 12 nucleotides match TRBD2. CDR3 length: 15 residues. Germline values: CDR1 SEHNR, CDR2 FQNEAQ (reference sequence). V lost 2 bases to trimming and J lost 6 bases; unmatched junction nucleotides: 5. The CDR3 DNA reads as TGTGCCAGCAGCTTAAGGGCTAGCGGGGGGGCCGAGCAGTACTTC. It encodes CASSLRASGGAEQYF.

The V call is TRBV7-2, the J call TRBJ2-3; 13 nucleotides agree with TRBD2. V shed 5 bases, J shed 6 bases, and the junction held 8 bases outside the gene matches. There are 16 residues in the CDR3. Per germline, CDR1 SGHTA and CDR2 FQGNSA. CDR3 DNA sequence: TGTGCCAGCAGCACTACTAGCGGGGGGGCCCGGGATACGCAGTATTTT. Protein sequence: CASSTTSGGARDTQYF.

The rearrangement links TRBV19 to TRBJ1-1, with TRBD1 as a possible D gene (5 bases). This CDR3 region has 14 residues. Trimming took off 5 bases at V and 1 base at J, with 11 bases between the two ends. Per germline, CDR1 LNHDA and CDR2 SQIVND (reference sequence). The CDR3 spells CASSFNTGNTEAFF. Written as DNA, the CDR3 is TGTGCCAGTAGTTTTAATACAGGGAACACTGAAGCTTTCTTT.

This clone was recorded a few times. The chain has TRBV3-1 (or the pseudogene TRBV3-2) and TRBJ2-7; D is uncertain. The germline CDR1 and CDR2 sequences are LGHDT and YNNKEL (reference sequence). The CDR3 loop spans 13 amino acids. The V end was cut by 0 bases, the J end by 6 bases, with 9 bases between. CDR3 protein: CASSQDRATEQYF. The CDR3 DNA follows: TGTGCCAGCAGCCAAGATAGGGCAACCGAGCAGTACTTC.

The DNA for the CDR3 is TGTGCCAGCAGCTTGGACTCGACAGGGGCCATTAACACTGAAGCTTTCTTT. Translation: CASSLDSTGAINTEAFF. This rearrangement joins TRBV5-4 to TRBJ1-1; 8 bases map to TRBD1. With 0 bases clipped from V and 2 bases from J, the junction kept 9 bases outside the gene matches. This CDR3 has 17 amino acids. Germline CDR1 reads SGHNT; CDR2 reads YYREEE (reference sequence). The variable domain in full, completed from reference TRBV5-4 and TRBJ1-1, reads ETGVTQSPTHLIKTRGQQVTLRCSSQSGHNTVSWYQQALGQGPQFIFQYYREEENGRGNFPPRFSGLQFPNYSSELNVNALELDDSALYLCASSLDSTGAINTEAFFGQGTRLTVV.

This rearrangement joins TRBV3-1 (or the pseudogene TRBV3-2) to TRBJ2-3; D is unclear. This CDR3 has 13 amino acids. V gave up 1 base and J gave up 6 bases, with 8 bases separating them. Germline CDR1 and CDR2: LGHDT and YNNKEL (reference sequence). This chain's CDR3 is CASSQGVGDTQYF. In DNA form, the CDR3 reads TGTGCCAGCAGCCAAGGGGTGGGCGATACGCAGTATTTT.

This chain links TRBV4-3 with TRBJ2-5; tentatively, D is TRBD2 (5 bases). V lost 2 bases and J lost 4, with 14 bases in between. CDR1 is LGHNA and CDR2 is YSLEER in the germline V gene. The CDR3 loop spans 15 amino acids. This CDR3 reads CASSQSWTGSETQYF. The CDR3 DNA is TGCGCCAGCAGCCAATCTTGGACTGGTTCAGAGACCCAGTACTTC.

This clone was detected only a few times. The rearrangement links TRBV7-2 to TRBJ1-1; unclear D gene. Germline CDR1 reads SGHTA; CDR2 reads FQGNSA. This CDR3 comprises 14 residues. V lost 1 base to trimming and J lost 4 bases, with 10 bases between them. Here the CDR3 DNA reads TGTGCCAGCAGCTTAGAAGGGCTCTTCACTGAAGCTTTCTTT. Its translation: CASSLEGLFTEAFF. The whole variable domain, remainder taken from reference TRBV7-2 and TRBJ1-1, is GAGVSQSPSNKVTEKGKDVELRCDPISGHTALYWYRQSLGQGLEFLIYFQGNSAPDKSGLPSDRFSAERTGGSVSTLTIQRTQQEDSAVYLCASSLEGLFTEAFFGQGTRLTVV.

J is TRBJ2-4 and V is TRBV28, with D possibly called TRBD1 or TRBD2 (6 bases each). Germline assignment: CDR1 MDHEN and CDR2 SYDVKM. V lost 5 bases to trimming and J lost 1 base, with 24 bases between them. The CDR3 consists of 19 residues. In DNA, the CDR3 is TGTGCCAGCAGTACGAGGGACTTTCTCAGGGGAAGGGCCAAAAACATTCAGTACTTC. Translation gives CASSTRDFLRGRAKNIQYF.

The chain is built from TRBV7-2 and TRBJ2-2; 10 bases fit TRBD2. Germline loops: CDR1 SGHTA, CDR2 FQGNSA. The CDR3 covers 15 residues. V gave up 7 bases and J gave up 5 bases; unmatched junction bases: 7. CDR3 sequence: CASKGERGGTGELFF. CDR3 bases: TGTGCCAGCAAAGGAGAGCGGGGGGGGACCGGGGAGCTGTTTTTT. The variable domain in full, completed from reference TRBV7-2 and TRBJ2-2, reads GAGVSQSPSNKVTEKGKDVELRCDPISGHTALYWYRQSLGQGLEFLIYFQGNSAPDKSGLPSDRFSAERTGGSVSTLTIQRTQQEDSAVYLCASKGERGGTGELFFGEGSRLTVL.